The subject of this entry is one T cell receptor (beta chain). The sample originates from a study of shared clonotypes between healthy human individuals. The germline gives CDR1 SGHNT, CDR2 YENEEA. J gave up 4 bases and V 5 bases, and 8 bases lay outside the gene matches. The CDR3 is 15 amino acids. The naive CD8 fraction comprised CD45RO-negative cells positively selected for CCR7 and excluded terminally differentiated effector memory CD45RA+ cells. Assay used: immunoSEQ multiplex PCR; TCRdb lists only in-frame clones, some missing. The sample includes 2 million or so clones, roughly 94% of them seen just once.

The sequencing input was naive CD8+ T cells sorted from blood. V is TRBV11-3 and J is TRBJ2-5; 9 bases are a match to TRBD1. The sequence was collected from a man aged 18 to 29 in good health. Here the CDR3 reads CASSAGTGLRETQYF. In DNA, the CDR3 is TGTGCCAGCAGCGCAGGGACAGGGCTGCGAGAGACCCAGTACTTC.